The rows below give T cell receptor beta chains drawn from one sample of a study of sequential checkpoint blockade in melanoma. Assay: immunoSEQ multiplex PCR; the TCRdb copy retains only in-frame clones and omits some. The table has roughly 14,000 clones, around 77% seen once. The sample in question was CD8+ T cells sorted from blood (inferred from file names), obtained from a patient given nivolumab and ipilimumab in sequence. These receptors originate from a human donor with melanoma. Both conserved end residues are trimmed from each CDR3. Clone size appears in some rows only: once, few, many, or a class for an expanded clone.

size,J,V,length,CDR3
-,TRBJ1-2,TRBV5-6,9,ASSTTGSYT
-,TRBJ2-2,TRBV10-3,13,AISEGTGDTGELF
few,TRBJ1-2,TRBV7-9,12,ASSLVGANYGYT
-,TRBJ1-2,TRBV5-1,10,ASSLEGDRST
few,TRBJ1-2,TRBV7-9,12,ASSLGSGGYGYT
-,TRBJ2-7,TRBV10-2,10,ASRLSSYEQY
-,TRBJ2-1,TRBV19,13,ASSTLAGAHNEQF
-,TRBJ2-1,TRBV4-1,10,ASRGGFNEQF
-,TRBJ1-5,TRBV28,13,ASSPDLYSNQPQH
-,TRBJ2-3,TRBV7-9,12,ASSLIRVADTQY
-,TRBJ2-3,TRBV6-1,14,ASSDPQGTSTDTQY
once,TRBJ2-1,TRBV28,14,ASSLGLAGVVDEQF
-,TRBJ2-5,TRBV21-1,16,ASSDPNRGGLAEETQY
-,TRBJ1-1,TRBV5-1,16,ASSLGLWDKGPRTEAF
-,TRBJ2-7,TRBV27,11,ASSRGFFNEQY
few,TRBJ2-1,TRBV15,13,ATSWKRGGPPEQF
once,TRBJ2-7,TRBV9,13,ASSVASSGTYEQY
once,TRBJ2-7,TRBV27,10,ASSTGSYEQY
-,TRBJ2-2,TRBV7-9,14,ASSPERGGRAGKLF
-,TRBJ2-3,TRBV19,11,ASAGFSVNTQY
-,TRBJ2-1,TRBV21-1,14,ASSKAAGGPSNEQF
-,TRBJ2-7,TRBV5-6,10,ASSLPGQEGY
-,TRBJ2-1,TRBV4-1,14,ASSQVEVTSYNEQF
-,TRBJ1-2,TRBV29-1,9,SVEDLDGYT
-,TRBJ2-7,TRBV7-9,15,ASSLYGASGPTYEQY
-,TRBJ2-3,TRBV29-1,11,SVRTGLTDTQY
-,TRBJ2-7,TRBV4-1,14,ASSQDLRQRDNEQY
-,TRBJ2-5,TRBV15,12,ATSGTRGLETQY
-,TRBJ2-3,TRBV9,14,ASSESGRGGTDTQY
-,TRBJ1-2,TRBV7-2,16,ASSLGREAGWANYGYT
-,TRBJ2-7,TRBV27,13,ASSSLRTGTYEQY
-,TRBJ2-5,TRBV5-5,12,ASSNDRGGETQY
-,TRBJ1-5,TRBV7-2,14,ASSLVLGSGNQPQH
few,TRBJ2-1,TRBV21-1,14,ASSPLPDSPYNEQF
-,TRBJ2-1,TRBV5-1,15,ASSASGTSDFYNEQF
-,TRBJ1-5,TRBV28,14,ASSFGGPGSNQPQH
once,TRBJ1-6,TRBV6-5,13,ASSYGQGEYSPLH
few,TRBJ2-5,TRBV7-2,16,ASSLETESGRAGETQY
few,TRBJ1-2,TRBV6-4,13,ASSPGGDSAYGYT
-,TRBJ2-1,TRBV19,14,ASTDATGSSYNEQF
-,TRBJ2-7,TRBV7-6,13,ASSLPPDSSYEQY
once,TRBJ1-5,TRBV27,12,ASRLIASDQPQH
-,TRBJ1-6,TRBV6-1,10,ASRESRSPLH
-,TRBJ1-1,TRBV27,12,ASSLVQQYTEAF
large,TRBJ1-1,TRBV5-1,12,ASSLVASGTEAF
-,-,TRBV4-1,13,ASSQDYRDYYEQY
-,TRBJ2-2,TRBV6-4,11,ASSGTGAGELF
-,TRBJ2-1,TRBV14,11,ASSGLPKKSQF
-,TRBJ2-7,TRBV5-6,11,ASSFGTAYEQY
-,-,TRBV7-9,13,ASSYFRTGSYEQY
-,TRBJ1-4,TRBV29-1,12,SVQTLATNEKLF
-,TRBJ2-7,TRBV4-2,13,ASSPRLAGGLEQY
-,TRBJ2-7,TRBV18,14,ASSPTSDRGLYEQY